What follows are 29 T cell receptor beta chains derived from one specimen sequenced in a study of prognosis after radiotherapy for stage I lung cancer (dated by TCRdb to the early 2020s). Instrument on record: Illumina HiSeq 3000. Two rounds of multiplex PCR on genomic DNA were used to amplify the TCR beta CDR3 region. In the first round of PCR, primers specific to each TRBV and TRBJ gene were used, and the primer sequences are filed in Chinese patent CN105087789A. The public sequencing data were trimmed at Q25 with fastp and processed into clonotypes with MiXCR by TCRdb, which kept only in-frame beta chains. Records with the same CDR3 protein are collapsed into one entry carrying the most frequent genes and DNA. The table for this sample lists 15,000 to 20,000 distinct CDR3 sequences; roughly half of them were counted only once. About 30% of the sample comes from the top ten. The sequences come from PBMCs, collected before or after stereotactic body radiation therapy (not recorded which). Every receptor here comes from a donor aged 50 or older with non-small cell lung cancer.

This clonotype has ten or more counts. The rearrangement uses TRBV2 and TRBJ2-1; D is unclear. Trimming removed 7 bases at V and 9 bases at J, with 16 bases between. The CDR3 is 13 amino acids. Germline CDR1 is SNHLY and CDR2 is FYNNEI. CDR3: CASTEGPNGEQFF. The DNA of the CDR3 is TGTGCCAGCACCGAAGGTCCCAACGGTGAGCAGTTCTTC.

This clonotype was detected many times. CDR3 DNA sequence: TGTGCCAGTAGTATAGAGCCGGACACGACCTCGAACACCGGGGAGCTGTTTTTT. It codes for CASSIEPDTTSNTGELFF. The chain employs TRBV19 and TRBJ2-2; D is perhaps TRBD1 (5 bases). The CDR3 spans 18 residues. V was trimmed by 0 bases and J by 0 bases, leaving 14 bases between them. The germline V gene encodes CDR1 LNHDA and CDR2 SQIVND (reference sequence). The full variable domain, rest sourced from reference TRBV19 and TRBJ2-2, is DGGITQSPKYLFRKEGQNVTLSCEQNLNHDAMYWYRQDPGQGLRLIYYSQIVNDFQKGDIAEGYSVSREKKESFPLTVTSAQKNPTAFYLCASSIEPDTTSNTGELFFGEGSRLTVL.

Points on this clonotype: One end of the junction fails to match germline, which may point to a read error. The rearrangement uses TRBV7-2 and TRBJ2-7, with 8 bases identical to TRBD1. This CDR3 has 16 amino acids. Germline CDR1 is SGHTA and CDR2 is FQGNSA. The CDR3 bases are TGTGTCAGCAGCTATGGACAGGGACCCCCTCCTTACGAGCAGTACTTC. It translates to CVSSYGQGPPPYEQYF.

The chain has TRBV27 and TRBJ1-2; the match to TRBD1 covers 8 bases. V lost 6 bases to trimming and J lost 4 bases; unmatched junction nucleotides: 10. This CDR3 region has 15 residues. Germline-derived CDR1 and CDR2 are MNHEY and SMNVEV (reference sequence). In DNA, the CDR3 is TGTGCCAGCAGCCGCATCAGGGGGCTTGGCTATGGCTACACCTTC. It specifies CASSRIRGLGYGYTF.

Comment on this clonotype: This sequence is one base from a far larger clone and is likely a read error. The genes are TRBV6-4 and TRBJ2-1, with TRBD2 matching 14 bases. Germline CDR1 and CDR2: MRHNA and SNTAGT. The CDR3 has 16 residues. CDR3 in DNA: TGTGCCAGCAGTGCGGGGCGACTAGCGGGAGGGGATGATCAGTTCTTC. It codes for CASSAGRLAGGDDQFF.

This rearrangement joins TRBV6-2 or TRBV6-3 to TRBJ1-1; possibly TRBD1 for D (6 bases). The V end lost 5 bases, the J end lost 1 base, and 17 bases lay between the germline ends. In germline, CDR1 is MNHEY, CDR2 SVGEGT. The CDR3 has 16 amino acids. DNA of the CDR3: TGTGCCAGCAGTGGCCCACAGGGCGACCCGAACACTGAAGCTTTCTTT. Translation gives CASSGPQGDPNTEAFF.

This clonotype was detected only once. Given a far larger clone just one base away, this is likely a sequencing read error. This chain connects TRBV6-5 to TRBJ2-5; TRBD2 aligns across 8 bases. The CDR3 covers 15 residues. The J segment lost 6 bases and the V segment lost 2 bases, leaving 8 bases of the junction unmatched. In germline, CDR1 is MNHEY, CDR2 SVGAGI. The CDR3, as DNA: TGTGCCAGCAGTTACAGAGCGGGAGTGGAAAAGACCCAGTACTTC. Translation: CASSYRAGVEKTQYF.

This clonotype was seen once. The junction differs from germline at one of its ends, possibly a read error. DNA for the CDR3: TGTGCCTTAGGGACAGGGTGCTCCTTCACCTATGTCTACACCTTC. Its translation: CALGTGCSFTYVYTF. V and J are TRBV30 and TRBJ1-2; TRBD1 agrees at 9 bases. The V gene's germline CDR1 is GTSNPN and CDR2 SVGIG (reference sequence). The CDR3 contains 15 residues.

The V call is TRBV28, the J call TRBJ2-1; D may be TRBD2 (5 bases). The V gene's germline CDR1 is MDHEN and CDR2 SYDVKM. This CDR3 has 13 amino acids. V lost 2 bases to trimming and J lost 4 bases, with 6 bases between them. The CDR3 DNA sequence: TGTGCCAGCAGTTTAAGCGGATACAATGAGCAGTTCTTC. This gives the protein CASSLSGYNEQFF.

Within the sample, this clonotype is medium-sized. The chain recombines TRBV5-1 with TRBJ2-7; TRBD2 is a possible D gene (6 bases). Germline loops: CDR1 SGHRS, CDR2 YFSETQ. The CDR3 is made up of 18 amino acids. Trimming shortened V by 1 base and J by 0 bases, and 20 bases separated the two germline ends. CDR3 amino acids: CASSLPKLESGFSYEQYF. The CDR3 nucleotides are TGCGCCAGCAGCTTGCCCAAACTTGAGAGCGGGTTCTCCTACGAGCAGTACTTC.

This clonotype was found many times. The rearrangement joins TRBV25-1 to TRBJ1-4, with TRBD1 matching over 7 bases. Per the germline V gene, CDR1 is MGHDK and CDR2 is SYGVNS. The CDR3 is made up of 15 amino acids. Losses at the gene ends were 7 bases for V and 7 bases for J; bases not matched to a gene: 12. CDR3 nucleotides: TGTGCCAGCAATCCGGACAGGCCGCCTATTGAAAAACTGTTTTTT. Amino acid sequence: CASNPDRPPIEKLFF.

This clonotype occurred a few times. CDR3 protein: CASSIFGLAGGNEQFF. The CDR3 DNA reads as TGTGCCAGTAGTATATTTGGGCTAGCGGGAGGCAATGAGCAGTTCTTC. The chain is built from TRBV19 and TRBJ2-1; 11 nucleotides match TRBD2. The V and J ends lost 2 bases and 6 bases, in that order; junction bases with no gene match: 6. CDR3 length equals 16 residues. Germline lookup yields CDR1 LNHDA and CDR2 SQIVND (reference sequence).

The CDR3 reads CASSYSGTSGITDTQYF. CDR3 in DNA: TGTGCCAGCAGTTACTCTGGGACTAGCGGGATAACAGATACGCAGTATTTT. The gene calls are TRBV6-9 and TRBJ2-3, with 13 bases matching TRBD2. J lost 3 bases, V lost 3 bases, and 6 bases had no gene match. CDR3 size: 17 residues. Germline values: CDR1 MNHGY, CDR2 SVAAGI.

This clonotype came up many times. This chain links TRBV11-2 with TRBJ1-1, with 7 bases aligning to TRBD1. Germline CDR1 reads SGHAT; CDR2 reads FQNNGV. This CDR3 region has 15 residues. With V trimmed by 2 bases and J by 5 bases, 8 bases remained unmatched. CDR3 bases: TGTGCCAGCAGCTTACTTAGGGGGCGAGAAACTGAAGCTTTCTTT. This translates into CASSLLRGRETEAFF.

This clonotype qualifies as medium-sized. The rearrangement links TRBV11-3 to TRBJ1-3; TRBD1 matches at 10 bases. Germline V gene lookup returns CDR1 SGHNT and CDR2 YENEEA. Trimming at V came to 1 base and at J to 4 bases, leaving 7 bases not matched to a gene. The CDR3 is made up of 17 amino acids. This CDR3 reads CASSLAGGQGEGNTIYF. The CDR3, as DNA: TGTGCCAGCAGCTTAGCCGGAGGACAGGGGGAAGGAAACACCATATATTTT.

The CDR3: CATRGRTSGNNEQFF. CDR3 nucleotide sequence: TGTGCCACCAGAGGGAGGACTAGCGGGAACAATGAGCAGTTCTTC. The chain couples TRBV24-1 to TRBJ2-1; 12 bases are a match to TRBD2. V lost 7 bases and J lost 5; bases outside the gene matches: 5. This CDR3 has 15 amino acids. The V gene's germline CDR1 is KGHDR and CDR2 SFDVKD.

This chain connects TRBV6-4 to TRBJ2-2; no firm D call. Trimming pared 2 bases from V and 5 bases from J, leaving 12 bases between. The CDR3 is made up of 15 amino acids. The germline CDR1 and CDR2 sequences are MRHNA and SNTAGT. CDR3 bases: TGTGCCAGCAGTGACGGGGTGAAATATACCGGGGAGCTGTTTTTT. Its translation: CASSDGVKYTGELFF.

This clonotype was recorded at least ten times. The rearrangement links TRBV11-1 to TRBJ2-3; D is possibly TRBD2 (6 bases). Germline V gene sequence: CDR1 SGHAT, CDR2 FQDESV (reference sequence). Between the trimmed V and J ends, which lost 4 bases and 6 bases, there was a span of 14 bases. The CDR3 covers 14 residues. The DNA of the CDR3 is TGTGCCAGCAGCTCCGTGGGGGGAGTGGATACGCAGTATTTT. This codes for CASSSVGGVDTQYF.

This clonotype was seen at least ten times. The rearrangement uses TRBV18 and TRBJ2-2; D is possibly TRBD1 or TRBD2 (5 bases each). The germline V and J ends were trimmed by 3 bases and 4 bases, with 15 bases remaining between them. Looked up from germline, CDR1 is KGHSH and CDR2 is LQKENI. The CDR3 is 16 amino acids. Written as DNA, the CDR3 is TGTGCCAGCTCACCCGCCGGAGTGAGGGGCACCGGGGAGCTGTTTTTT. It specifies CASSPAGVRGTGELFF.

The CDR3, as DNA: TGTGCCAGCAGTTCTCTAGTCGGTGGTCATGAGCAGTTCTTC. This encodes CASSSLVGGHEQFF. This chain uses TRBV6-9 with TRBJ2-1; D is unresolved. The V and J ends lost 4 bases and 8 bases respectively, with 15 bases between them. The germline gives CDR1 MNHGY, CDR2 SVAAGI. This CDR3 has 14 amino acids.

This clonotype came up once. At one boundary the junction diverges from the germline segment, which might be a read error. The rearrangement joins TRBV11-2 to TRBJ2-2; 12 positions match TRBD2. CDR3 size: 15 residues. Germline V gene data show CDR1 as SGHAT and CDR2 as FQNNGV. CDR3 in DNA: TGTGCCAGCAGCCCTAGCGGGAGGGGCAGCGTGGAGCTTTTTTTT. It codes for CASSPSGRGSVELFF.

Of note for this clonotype: This probably arose from a read error, given a far larger clone one base away. The genes are TRBV6-9 and TRBJ2-3; D might be TRBD1 (6 bases). The V gene's germline CDR1 is MNHGY and CDR2 SVAAGI. Trimming stripped 7 bases from V and 2 bases from J, with 22 bases between. The CDR3 is 17 amino acids. The CDR3 DNA sequence: TGTGCCAGCATCCCATTACCCGGGACATCGGCCACAGATACGCAGTATTTT. Its translation is CASIPLPGTSATDTQYF.

The chain has TRBV20-1 and TRBJ2-7, with no clear D. The germline gives CDR1 DFQATT, CDR2 SNEGSKA (reference sequence). V was cut by 0 bases and J by 7 bases, with 4 bases left in between. This CDR3 is 10 amino acids long. CDR3 bases: TGCAGTGCTAGAGATAAAGAGCAGTACTTC. This translates into CSARDKEQYF.

By share of the sample, this clonotype is medium-sized. J is TRBJ1-2 and V is TRBV28; tentative D call: TRBD1 (5 bases). The CDR3 contains 13 residues. Trimming cost V 6 bases and J 4 bases, with 12 bases left between them. Per germline, CDR1 MDHEN and CDR2 SYDVKM. CDR3 sequence: CASRFGGGYGYTF. CDR3 nucleotides: TGTGCCAGCAGGTTTGGGGGAGGCTATGGCTACACCTTC.

For this clonotype: The DNA is left out, because the CDR3 cannot be placed on it with certainty; the CDR3 is given as TCRdb lists it. The chain combines TRBV30 with TRBJ1-2; the D segment call TRBD1 is taken from the table without a DNA check. Germline loops: CDR1 GTSNPN, CDR2 SVGIG (reference sequence). The CDR3 is 17 residues long, counting both termini. CDR3 region: CACSRSDRLIIYYCYTF.

This chain uses TRBV3-1 with TRBJ2-5, with D maybe TRBD1 (5 bases). This CDR3 comprises 17 residues. Looked up from germline, CDR1 is LGHDT and CDR2 is YNNKEL (reference sequence). V was clipped by 0 bases and J by 2 bases, with 16 bases between them. CDR3 amino acids: CASSQDSVRQRQETQYF. The CDR3 DNA reads as TGTGCCAGCAGCCAAGATAGTGTGAGACAGAGACAAGAGACCCAGTACTTC.

This chain joins TRBV15 and TRBJ2-1; D not certain. V was cut by 6 bases and J by 6 bases, with 9 bases left in between. This CDR3 is built from 12 residues. Germline CDR1 is LNHNV and CDR2 is YYDKDF (reference sequence). The CDR3 DNA reads as TGTGCCACCAGAAGCATCTTCAATGAGCAGTTCTTC. Its translation is CATRSIFNEQFF.

The chain carries TRBV6-1 and TRBJ2-1; 9 bases match TRBD2. This CDR3 has 17 amino acids. The germline V gene encodes CDR1 MNHNS and CDR2 SASEGT. V gave up 7 bases and J gave up 2 bases; unmatched junction bases: 12. As DNA, the CDR3 is TGTGCCAGCACACCTCGGGAAGCTAGCGGGGCCTACAATGAGCAGTTCTTC. This codes for CASTPREASGAYNEQFF.

The chain links TRBV5-1 to TRBJ1-6, with 7 bases matching TRBD1. The CDR3 spans 15 residues. V lost 0 bases and J lost 7; bases outside the gene matches: 4. From germline, CDR1 is SGHRS and CDR2 YFSETQ. CDR3 DNA sequence: TGCGCCAGCAGCTTGGCGACAGGGAAAAATTCACCCCTCCACTTT. This sequence encodes CASSLATGKNSPLHF.